This TCR beta chain is drawn from a study of regulatory T cells in long-lasting Graves disease. Study details: With positive TSH receptor antibodies and over 5 years of antithyroid drugs, Graves' disease was considered persistent. General study findings and limits: Compared with new cases, persistent Graves' patients showed reduced TCR diversity. Comparison showed that persistent patients shared more public clonotypes (about 3,000) than new patients (approximately 1,000). Persistent cases favored TRBV28, TRBJ1-2 and TRBJ2-5.

On this clonotype itself: Its antigen is undetermined.

Time point denoted: persistent/refractory GD, antithyroid drugs over 5 years with positive TRAb. TCR sequences were obtained from RNA taken from PBMCs. Germline V gene sequence: CDR1 MGHDK, CDR2 SYGVNS. The CDR3 has 14 amino acids. Trimming left V 3 bases short and J 0 bases short, with 8 bases between. To make TCR beta libraries, researchers used iRepertoire HTBI primers and Arm-PCR of CDR3 regions. One entry per CDR3 protein results from TCRdb running MiXCR on the multiplex PCR reads. Of 300,000 to 500,000 distinct CDR3 sequences listed, less than 25% were seen once; the top ten hold about a fifth. The chain is built from TRBV25-1 and TRBJ1-2; D is uncertain. This specimen consisted of peripheral blood mononuclear cells (PBMCs), obtained when the disease was refractory, from a patient treated with antithyroid drugs. This receptor was taken from a female donor with Graves disease. CDR3 amino acids: CASSDVWPNYGYTF. Written as DNA, the CDR3 is TGTGCCAGCAGTGACGTATGGCCTAACTATGGCTACACCTTC.